Included here is one T cell receptor beta chain sequence, with context. This clonotype turned up a few times. It lacks a known antigen. There are no base qualities to consult, and no much larger clone falls within one base. This entry belongs to a study of response to subunit inactivated influenza vaccine (dated by TCRdb to the late 2010s). The study in broad terms: To follow how T cells responded to a trivalent subunit inactivated influenza vaccine, the researchers relied on deep quantitative profiling of the T cell receptor repertoire.

What the time point label conveys for this sample: 45 to 55 days after influenza vaccine administration. Beyond this particular receptor, the publication reports: According to the authors, only a limited number of new T cells may be recruited by each seasonal influenza vaccination.

The method was RT-PCR. The listed sequencing device is Illumina HiSeq 2500. TCRdb reprocessing: public reads trimmed at Q25 with fastp, clones called with MiXCR, in-frame beta chains kept. Duplicate CDR3 protein sequences are folded into a single record with the most common DNA and genes. In this sample the table shows over 400,000 distinct CDR3 sequences, approximately 11% of which occur a single time. The ten largest make up approximately 12% of the sample. CDR1 and CDR2 were assigned from the germline V gene as SNHLY and FYNNEI. CDR3 length: 14 amino acids, cysteine to phenylalanine. Only the CDR3 DNA stays, 42 bases, in frame from base 1. The germline ends are 11 bases apart after V is trimmed by 5 bases and J by 3 bases.

This sequence uses TRBV2 and TRBJ2-4, with the D call perhaps TRBD1 or TRBD2, each one matching 5 bases. The sequence was collected from a middle-aged man who received an inactivated influenza vaccine. Donor details come from another sample of the same person, matched by shared clones. The sequences come from PBMCs from blood, collected roughly 45 days after vaccination. The CDR3: CASSPGPSKNIQYF. Read as DNA, the sequence is TGTGCCAGCAGTCCGGGACCGAGCAAAAACATTCAGTACTTC. This CDR3, with the reference TRBV2 and TRBJ2-4 proteins standing in past its ends, gives the full variable domain EPEVTQTPSHQVTQMGQEVILRCVPISNHLYFYWYRQILGQKVEFLVSFYNNEISEKSEIFDDQFSVERPDGSNFTLKIRSTKLEDSAMYFCASSPGPSKNIQYFGAGTRLSVL.